A single sample is the source of the 5 T cell receptor beta chains below, sequenced in a study of shared clonotypes between healthy human individuals. Clones were read by immunoSEQ multiplex PCR, and TCRdb kept only the in-frame ones, dropping some. The profile shows about 600,000 clones, roughly 97% of them singletons. Source material: naive CD4+ T cells sorted from blood. As for subset: CD45RA+ positively selected. Receptor source: a woman in her thirties in good health.

With respect to this clone: Given the absence of the conserved phenylalanine or tryptophan at the CDR3 end, a read error is likely. The limits of the CDR3 on the DNA are not certain, so only TCRdb's listed CDR3 is given. The CDR3 region is CAWSGGTAVRLL. This chain links TRBV30 with TRBJ2-7; the table's D call, TRBD1, has no DNA check behind it. From germline, CDR1 is GTSNPN and CDR2 SVGIG (reference sequence). The CDR3 is 12 amino acids in total, end residues counted.

The V gene is TRBV6-6, the J gene TRBJ2-5; D perhaps matches TRBD1 (5 bases). Germline V gene data show CDR1 as MNHNY and CDR2 as SVGAGI (reference sequence). The CDR3 is 16 amino acids. The V end lost 2 bases, the J end lost 1 base, and 14 bases lay between the germline ends. The CDR3 DNA reads as TGTGCCAGCAGTTACGGGGCCGGGCCGACCCAAGAGACCCAGTACTTC. Translation: CASSYGAGPTQETQYF.

The CDR3 coding sequence is TGTGCCAGCAGTTTGGGGACAGGGATGATTGGCACAGATACGCAGTATTTT. It specifies CASSLGTGMIGTDTQYF. The rearrangement joins TRBV28 to TRBJ2-3; TRBD1 agrees at 9 bases. Per germline, CDR1 MDHEN and CDR2 SYDVKM. V shed 3 bases and J 1 base; nucleotides not matched to a gene: 8. This CDR3 region has 17 residues.

The chain employs TRBV7-9 and TRBJ1-1; D unclear. CDR3 length: 16 amino acids. Trimming removed 2 bases at V and 5 bases at J, with 18 bases between. CDR1 is SEHNR, CDR2 FQNEAQ, per germline (reference sequence). The CDR3 nucleotides are TGTGCCAGCAGCTTAATGCGCCCCGCTCAGAGGACTGAAGCTTTCTTT. It specifies CASSLMRPAQRTEAFF.

The CDR3 loop reads CATKRAGASSEQYF. The CDR3 region has the DNA TGTGCCACCAAACGGGCAGGGGCATCCTCGGAGCAGTACTTC. The chain has TRBV11-2 and TRBJ2-7; D perhaps matches TRBD1 (6 bases). Per germline, CDR1 SGHAT and CDR2 FQNNGV. V was clipped by 10 bases and J by 7 bases, with 23 bases between them. The CDR3 extends over 14 amino acids.